Included here is one T cell receptor beta chain sequence, with context. The record originates from a study of blood T cell repertoires in COVID-19. Authors' methods: The assay estimated nucleated cells by amplifying reference gene primers. TCRdb keeps only in-frame clones here, not all; method: immunoSEQ multiplex PCR. V and J calls and clone size are copied from that table; D and trimming were computed from the DNA. Of about 32,000 clones detected, 80% to 90% appear once; the ten largest clones hold 4.5% to 6.5%. CDR1 and CDR2 (germline): LGHDT, YNNKEL (reference sequence). The CDR3 covers 13 residues. V lost 4 bases and J lost 4, with 7 bases in between.

Sample: peripheral blood. The clonotype was recovered from an elderly woman with active or convalescent COVID-19. The rearrangement links TRBV3-1 (or the pseudogene TRBV3-2) to TRBJ2-2; D might be TRBD1 (5 bases). The CDR3, as DNA: TGTGCCAGCAGCCTGACAGTCACCGGGGAGCTGTTTTTT. This translates into CASSLTVTGELFF.